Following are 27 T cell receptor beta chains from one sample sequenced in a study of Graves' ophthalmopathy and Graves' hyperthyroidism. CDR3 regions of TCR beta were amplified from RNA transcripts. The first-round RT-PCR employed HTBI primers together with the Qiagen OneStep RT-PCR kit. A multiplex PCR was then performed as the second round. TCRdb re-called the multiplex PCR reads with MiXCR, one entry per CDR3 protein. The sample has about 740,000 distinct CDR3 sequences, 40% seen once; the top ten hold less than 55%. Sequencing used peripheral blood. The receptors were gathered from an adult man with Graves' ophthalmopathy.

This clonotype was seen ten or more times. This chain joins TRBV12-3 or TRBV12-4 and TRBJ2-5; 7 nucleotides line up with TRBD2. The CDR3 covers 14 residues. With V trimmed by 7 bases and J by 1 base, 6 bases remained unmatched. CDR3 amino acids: CASTFGLGQETQYF. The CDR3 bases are TGTGCCAGCACCTTCGGACTAGGCCAAGAGACCCAGTACTTC.

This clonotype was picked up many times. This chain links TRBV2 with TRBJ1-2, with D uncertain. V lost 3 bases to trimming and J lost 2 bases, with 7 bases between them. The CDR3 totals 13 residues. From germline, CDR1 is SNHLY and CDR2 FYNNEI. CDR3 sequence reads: CASSDGFNYGYTF. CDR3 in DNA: TGTGCCAGCAGTGACGGGTTCAACTATGGCTACACCTTC.

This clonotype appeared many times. The CDR3 protein is CASSLNRQGNTIYF. For the CDR3, the DNA is TGTGCCAGCAGCTTAAACCGCCAGGGAAACACCATATATTTT. J is TRBJ1-3 and V is TRBV7-9; no definite D call. The CDR3 runs 14 residues. Trimming pared 2 bases from V and 4 bases from J, leaving 9 bases between. Germline V lookup: CDR1 SEHNR, CDR2 FQNEAQ (reference sequence).

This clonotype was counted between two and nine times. This chain's CDR3 is CASSHIPSWTQYF. The CDR3 DNA reads as TGTGCCAGCAGCCACATACCCTCATGGACCCAGTACTTC. The chain is built from TRBV14 and TRBJ2-5; D ambiguous. The CDR3 sequence is 13 residues long. Per the germline V gene, CDR1 is SGHDN and CDR2 is FVKESK. V dropped 3 bases and J dropped 7 bases, with 12 bases sitting between them.

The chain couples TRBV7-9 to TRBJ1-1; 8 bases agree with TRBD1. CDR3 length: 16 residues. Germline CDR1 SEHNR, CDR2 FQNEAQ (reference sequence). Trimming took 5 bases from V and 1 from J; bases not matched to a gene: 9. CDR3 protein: CASSAGQGVGNTEAFF. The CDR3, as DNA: TGTGCCAGCAGCGCCGGACAGGGCGTGGGGAACACTGAAGCTTTCTTT. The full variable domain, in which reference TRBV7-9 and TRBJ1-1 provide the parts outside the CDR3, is DTGVSQNPRHKITKRGQNVTFRCDPISEHNRLYWYRQTLGQGPEFLTYFQNEAQLEKSRLLSDRFSAERPKGSFSTLEIQRTEQGDSAMYLCASSAGQGVGNTEAFFGQGTRLTVV.

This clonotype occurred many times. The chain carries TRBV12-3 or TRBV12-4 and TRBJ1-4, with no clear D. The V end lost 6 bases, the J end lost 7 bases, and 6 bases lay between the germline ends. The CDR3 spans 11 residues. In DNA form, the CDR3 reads TGTGCCAGCAGCTTAAGTGAAAAACTGTTTTTT. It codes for CASSLSEKLFF.

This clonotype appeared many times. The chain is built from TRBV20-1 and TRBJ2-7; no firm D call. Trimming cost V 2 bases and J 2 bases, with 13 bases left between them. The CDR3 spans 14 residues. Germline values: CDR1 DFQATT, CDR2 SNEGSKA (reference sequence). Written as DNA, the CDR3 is TGCAGTGCTAGACTCCCCGGGTTAACCTACGAGCAGTACTTC. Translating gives CSARLPGLTYEQYF.

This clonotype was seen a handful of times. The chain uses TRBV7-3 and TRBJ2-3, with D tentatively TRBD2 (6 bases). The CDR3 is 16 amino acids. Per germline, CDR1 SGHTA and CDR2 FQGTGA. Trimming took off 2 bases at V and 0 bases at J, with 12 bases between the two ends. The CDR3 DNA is TGTGCCAGCAGCTTAGCGGGGCAACCCAGCACAGATACGCAGTATTTT. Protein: CASSLAGQPSTDTQYF.

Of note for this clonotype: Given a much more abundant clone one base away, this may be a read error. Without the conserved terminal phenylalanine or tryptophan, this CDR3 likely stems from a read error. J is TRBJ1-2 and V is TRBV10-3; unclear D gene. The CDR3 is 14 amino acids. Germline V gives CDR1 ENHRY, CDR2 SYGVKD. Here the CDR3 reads CATSDLGNNYGYTL. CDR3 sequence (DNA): TGTGCCACCAGTGATTTAGGGAATAACTATGGCTACACCCTC.

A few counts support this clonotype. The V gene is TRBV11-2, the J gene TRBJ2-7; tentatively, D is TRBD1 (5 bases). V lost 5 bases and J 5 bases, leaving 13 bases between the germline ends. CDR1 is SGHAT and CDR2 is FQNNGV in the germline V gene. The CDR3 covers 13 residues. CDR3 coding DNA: TGTGCCAGCAGCATGGGGCCCTTCGACGAGCAGTACTTC. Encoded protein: CASSMGPFDEQYF.

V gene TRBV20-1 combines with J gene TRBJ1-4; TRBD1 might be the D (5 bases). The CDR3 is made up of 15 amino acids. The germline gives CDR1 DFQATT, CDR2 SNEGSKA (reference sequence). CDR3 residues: CNAIPIGAGKEKLFF. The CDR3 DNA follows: TGCAATGCCATCCCCATCGGGGCAGGGAAGGAAAAACTGTTTTTT.

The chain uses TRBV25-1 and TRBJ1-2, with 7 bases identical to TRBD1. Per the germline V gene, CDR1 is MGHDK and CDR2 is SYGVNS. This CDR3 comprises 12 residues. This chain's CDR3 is CTTGVVSYGYTF. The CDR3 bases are TGTACCACAGGGGTAGTTAGCTATGGCTACACCTTC.

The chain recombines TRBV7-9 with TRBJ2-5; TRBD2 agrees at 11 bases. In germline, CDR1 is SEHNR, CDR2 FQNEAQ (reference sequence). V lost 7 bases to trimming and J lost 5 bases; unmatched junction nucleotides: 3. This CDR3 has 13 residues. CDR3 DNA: TGTGCCAGCACCTCTAGCGGGAGGGAGACCCAGTACTTC. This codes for CASTSSGRETQYF.

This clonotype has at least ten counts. This CDR3 is CASSPTGSDTGELFF. In nucleotides, the CDR3 is TGTGCCAGCAGCCCGACAGGGTCGGACACCGGGGAGCTGTTTTTT. The chain joins TRBV9 to TRBJ2-2, with 7 bases matching TRBD1. There are 15 residues in the CDR3. CDR1 is SGDLS, CDR2 YYNGEE, per germline. V shed 4 bases and J 3 bases; nucleotides not matched to a gene: 6.

The CDR3 protein is CATSYLGRAHNQPQHF. In DNA form, the CDR3 reads TGTGCCACCAGTTACCTAGGGAGGGCCCACAATCAGCCCCAGCATTTT. The V and J genes are TRBV24-1 and TRBJ1-5; D gene unclear. Germline loops: CDR1 KGHDR, CDR2 SFDVKD. The length of the CDR3 is 16 residues. V was clipped by 6 bases and J by 3 bases, with 17 bases between them.

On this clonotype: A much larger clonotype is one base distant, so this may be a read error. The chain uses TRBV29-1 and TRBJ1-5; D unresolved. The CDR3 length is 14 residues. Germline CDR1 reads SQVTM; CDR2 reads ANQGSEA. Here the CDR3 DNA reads TGCAGCGTTGGGGGAGGAGATAGCAAACAGCCCCAGCATTTT. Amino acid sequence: CSVGGGDSKQPQHF.

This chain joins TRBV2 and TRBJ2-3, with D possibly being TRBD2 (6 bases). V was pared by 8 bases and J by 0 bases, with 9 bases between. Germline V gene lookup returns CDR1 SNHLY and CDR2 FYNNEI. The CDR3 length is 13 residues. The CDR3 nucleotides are TGTGCCAGCCGGCTAGCGAGCACAGATACGCAGTATTTT. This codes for CASRLASTDTQYF.

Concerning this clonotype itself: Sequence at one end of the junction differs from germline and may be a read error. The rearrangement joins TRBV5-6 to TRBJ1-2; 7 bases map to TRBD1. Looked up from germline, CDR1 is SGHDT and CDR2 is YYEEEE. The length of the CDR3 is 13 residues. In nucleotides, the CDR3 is TGTGCCAGCAGCTTGGGGGACAGCTACGGCTGCACCTTC. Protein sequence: CASSLGDSYGCTF.

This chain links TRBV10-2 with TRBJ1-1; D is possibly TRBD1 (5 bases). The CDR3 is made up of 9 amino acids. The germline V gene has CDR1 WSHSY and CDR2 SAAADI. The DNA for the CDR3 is TGCGCTGAGGGGAGTGAAGCTTTCTTT. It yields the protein CAEGSEAFF.

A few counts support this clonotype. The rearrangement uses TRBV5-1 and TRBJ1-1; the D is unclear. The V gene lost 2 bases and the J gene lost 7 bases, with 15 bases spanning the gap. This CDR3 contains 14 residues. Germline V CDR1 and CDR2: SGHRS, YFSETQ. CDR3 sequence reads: CASSFFLASVEAFF. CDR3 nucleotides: TGCGCCAGCAGCTTTTTTTTGGCGTCCGTTGAAGCTTTCTTT.

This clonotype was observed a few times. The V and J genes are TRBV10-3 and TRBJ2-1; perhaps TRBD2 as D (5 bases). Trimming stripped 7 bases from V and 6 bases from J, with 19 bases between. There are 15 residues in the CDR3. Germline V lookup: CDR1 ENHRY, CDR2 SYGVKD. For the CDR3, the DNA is TGTGCCATCACCGAGGGAGTCTCTTCTCCCAATGAGCAGTTCTTC. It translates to CAITEGVSSPNEQFF.

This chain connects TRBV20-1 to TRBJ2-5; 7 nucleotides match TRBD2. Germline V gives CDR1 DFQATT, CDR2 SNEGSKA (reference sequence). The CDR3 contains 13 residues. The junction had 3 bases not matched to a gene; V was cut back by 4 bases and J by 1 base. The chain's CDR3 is CSAISSGQETQYF. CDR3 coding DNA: TGCAGTGCTATTTCTAGCGGCCAAGAGACCCAGTACTTC.

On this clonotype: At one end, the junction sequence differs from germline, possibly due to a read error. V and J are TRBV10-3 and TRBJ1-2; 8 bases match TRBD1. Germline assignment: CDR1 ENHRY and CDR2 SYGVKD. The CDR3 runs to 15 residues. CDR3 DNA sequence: TGTGCCAGCAGTCCGGTGGGACAGGTTCGATATGGCTACACCTTC. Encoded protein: CASSPVGQVRYGYTF.

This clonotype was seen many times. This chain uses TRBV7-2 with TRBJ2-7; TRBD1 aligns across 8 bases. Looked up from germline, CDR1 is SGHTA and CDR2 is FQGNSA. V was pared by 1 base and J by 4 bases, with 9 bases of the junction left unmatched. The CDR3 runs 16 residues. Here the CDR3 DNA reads TGTGCCAGCAGCTTAGGCTCAACCGGGACAGGATACGAGCAGTACTTC. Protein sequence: CASSLGSTGTGYEQYF. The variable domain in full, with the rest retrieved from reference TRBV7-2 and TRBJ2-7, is GAGVSQSPSNKVTEKGKDVELRCDPISGHTALYWYRQSLGQGLEFLIYFQGNSAPDKSGLPSDRFSAERTGGSVSTLTIQRTQQEDSAVYLCASSLGSTGTGYEQYFGPGTRLTVT.

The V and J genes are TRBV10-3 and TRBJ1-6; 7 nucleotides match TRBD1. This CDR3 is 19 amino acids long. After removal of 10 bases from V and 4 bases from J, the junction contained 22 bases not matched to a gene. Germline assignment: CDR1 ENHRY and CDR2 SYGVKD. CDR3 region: CASSYRYRRDSQYNSPLHF. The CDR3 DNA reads TGTGCCAGCAGCTACAGATATCGCCGGGACAGCCAATATAATTCACCCCTCCACTTT.

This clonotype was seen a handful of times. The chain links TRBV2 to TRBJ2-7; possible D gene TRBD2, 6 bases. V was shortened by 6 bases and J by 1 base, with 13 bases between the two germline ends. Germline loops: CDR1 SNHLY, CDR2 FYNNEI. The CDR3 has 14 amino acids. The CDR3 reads CASSAGSRSYEQYF. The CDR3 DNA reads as TGTGCCAGCAGCGCCGGGAGCAGATCCTACGAGCAGTACTTC.

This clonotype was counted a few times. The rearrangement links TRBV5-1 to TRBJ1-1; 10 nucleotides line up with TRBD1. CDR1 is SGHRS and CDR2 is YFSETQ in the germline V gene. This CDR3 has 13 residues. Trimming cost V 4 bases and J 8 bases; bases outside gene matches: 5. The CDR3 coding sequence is TGCGCCAGCAGCCGGGACAGGGGCTTAGAAGCTTTCTTT. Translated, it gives CASSRDRGLEAFF. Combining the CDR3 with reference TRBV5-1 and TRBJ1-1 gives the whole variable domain KAGVTQTPRYLIKTRGQQVTLSCSPISGHRSVSWYQQTPGQGLQFLFEYFSETQRNKGNFPGRFSGRQFSNSRSEMNVSTLELGDSALYLCASSRDRGLEAFFGQGTRLTVV.